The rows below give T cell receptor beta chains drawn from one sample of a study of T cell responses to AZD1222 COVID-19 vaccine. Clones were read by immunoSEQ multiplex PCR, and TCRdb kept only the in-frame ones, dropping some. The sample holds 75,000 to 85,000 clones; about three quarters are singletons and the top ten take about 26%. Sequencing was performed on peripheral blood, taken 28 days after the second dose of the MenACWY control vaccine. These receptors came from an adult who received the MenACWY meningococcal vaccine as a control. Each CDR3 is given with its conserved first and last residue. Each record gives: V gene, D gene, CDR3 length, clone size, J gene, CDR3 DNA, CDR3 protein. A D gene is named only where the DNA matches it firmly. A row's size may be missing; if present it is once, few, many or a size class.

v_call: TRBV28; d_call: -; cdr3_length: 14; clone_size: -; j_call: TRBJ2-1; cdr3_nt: TGTGCCAGTTCCCCCCGGCGGGGCTACAATGAGCAGTTCTTC; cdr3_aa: CASSPRRGYNEQFF
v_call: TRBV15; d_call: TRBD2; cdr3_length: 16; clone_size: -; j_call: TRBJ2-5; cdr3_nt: TGTGCCACCAGCAGAGAACTAGCGGCCGACCAAGAGACCCAGTACTTC; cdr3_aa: CATSRELAADQETQYF
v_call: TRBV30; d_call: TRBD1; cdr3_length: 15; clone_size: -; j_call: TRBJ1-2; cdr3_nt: TGTGCCTGGAGTACCCCCCAGGGGGGCTTTGATGACTACACCTTC; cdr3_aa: CAWSTPQGGFDDYTF
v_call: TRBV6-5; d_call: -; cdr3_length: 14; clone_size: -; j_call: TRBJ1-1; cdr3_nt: TGTGCCAGCAGCCCGACCCGGGGGAACACTGAAGCTTTCTTT; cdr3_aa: CASSPTRGNTEAFF
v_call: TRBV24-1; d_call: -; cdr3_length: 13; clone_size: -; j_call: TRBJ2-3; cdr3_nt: TGTGCCACCCAGACGACATCCACAGATACGCAGTATTTT; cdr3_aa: CATQTTSTDTQYF
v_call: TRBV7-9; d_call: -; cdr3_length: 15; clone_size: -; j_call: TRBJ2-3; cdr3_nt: TGTGCCAGCAGCTTAGTTCACGGGCTCACAGATACGCAGTATTTT; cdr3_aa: CASSLVHGLTDTQYF
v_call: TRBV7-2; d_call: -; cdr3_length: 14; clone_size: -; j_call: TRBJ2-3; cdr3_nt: TGTGCCAGCAGCTTAGTGGACACCACAGATACGCAGTATTTT; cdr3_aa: CASSLVDTTDTQYF
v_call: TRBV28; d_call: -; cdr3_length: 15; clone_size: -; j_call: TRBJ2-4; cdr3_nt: TGTGCCAGCAGTGAAGAGCCCCCGGCCAAAAACATTCAGTACTTC; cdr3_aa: CASSEEPPAKNIQYF
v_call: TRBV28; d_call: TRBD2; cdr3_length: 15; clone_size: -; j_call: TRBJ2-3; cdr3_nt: TGTGCCAGCAGTTTACTAGCGGGAGGGAGGCATACGCAGTATTTT; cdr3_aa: CASSLLAGGRHTQYF
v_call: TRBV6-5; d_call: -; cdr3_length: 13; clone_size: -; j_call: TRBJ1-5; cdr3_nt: TGTGCCAGCAGTTACAGGGGCAATCAGCCCCAGCATTTT; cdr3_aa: CASSYRGNQPQHF
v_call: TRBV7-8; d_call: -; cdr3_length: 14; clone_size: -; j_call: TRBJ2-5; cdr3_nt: TGTGCCAGCAGCCTTCAGGTGGCACAAGAGACCCAGTACTTC; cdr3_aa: CASSLQVAQETQYF
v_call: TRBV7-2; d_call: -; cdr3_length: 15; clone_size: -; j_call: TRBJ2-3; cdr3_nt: TGTGCCAGCAGCTTGGGCGGGGCTAGCACAGATACGCAGTATTTT; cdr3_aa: CASSLGGASTDTQYF
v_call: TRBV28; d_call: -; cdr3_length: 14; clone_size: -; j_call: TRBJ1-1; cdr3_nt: TGTGCCAGCAGTTCCTTAGGGGGGAACACTGAAGCTTTCTTT; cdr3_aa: CASSSLGGNTEAFF
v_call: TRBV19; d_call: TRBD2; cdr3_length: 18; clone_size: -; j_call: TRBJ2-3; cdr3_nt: TGTGCCAGTAGTGCCTGGACTAGCGGGGGATCTAGCACAGATACGCAGTATTTT; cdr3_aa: CASSAWTSGGSSTDTQYF
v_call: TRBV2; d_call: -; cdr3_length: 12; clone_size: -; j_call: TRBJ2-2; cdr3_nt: TGTGCCAGCAGTGTCCCCACCGGGGAGCTGTTTTTT; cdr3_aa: CASSVPTGELFF
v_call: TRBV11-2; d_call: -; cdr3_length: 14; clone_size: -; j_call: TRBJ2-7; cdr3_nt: TGTGCCAGCAGCTTGGGTCCTCCTGGTTGGGAGCAGTACTTC; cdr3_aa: CASSLGPPGWEQYF
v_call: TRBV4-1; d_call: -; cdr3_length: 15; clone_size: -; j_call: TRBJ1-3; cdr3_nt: TGCGCCAGCACTCGGGAGGGGATAGCCGGAAACACCATATATTTT; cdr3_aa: CASTREGIAGNTIYF
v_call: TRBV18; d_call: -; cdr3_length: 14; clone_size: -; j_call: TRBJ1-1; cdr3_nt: TGTGCCAGCTCATCCTTAGGGGAGAACACTGAAGCTTTCTTT; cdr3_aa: CASSSLGENTEAFF
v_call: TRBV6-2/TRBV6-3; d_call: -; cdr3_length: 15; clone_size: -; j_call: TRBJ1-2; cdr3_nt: TGTGCCAGCAGTGGGACCGAACAGGGAGACTATGGCTACACCTTC; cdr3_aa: CASSGTEQGDYGYTF
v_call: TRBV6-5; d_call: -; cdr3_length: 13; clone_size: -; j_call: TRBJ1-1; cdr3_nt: TGTGCCAGCAGTTTCCCGGACGGAGGGGAAGCTTTCTTT; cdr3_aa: CASSFPDGGEAFF
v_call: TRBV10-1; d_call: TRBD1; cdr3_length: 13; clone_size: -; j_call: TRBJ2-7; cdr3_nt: TGCGCCAGCAGTACAGGGGGAGGCTGCGAGCAGTACTTC; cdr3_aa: CASSTGGGCEQYF
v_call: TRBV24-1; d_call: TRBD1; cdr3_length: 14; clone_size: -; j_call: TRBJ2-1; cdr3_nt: TGTGCCACCTCTGGGACAGGAGTTAGCGATGAGCAGTTCTTC; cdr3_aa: CATSGTGVSDEQFF
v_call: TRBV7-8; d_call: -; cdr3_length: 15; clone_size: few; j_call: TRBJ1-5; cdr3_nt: TGTGCCAGCAGCCTGGACGGAAATAGCAATCAGCCCCAGCATTTT; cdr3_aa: CASSLDGNSNQPQHF
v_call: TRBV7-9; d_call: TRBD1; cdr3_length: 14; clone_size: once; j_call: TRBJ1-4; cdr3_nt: TGTGCCAGCAGCCTGACAGGGGGTGGGGAAAAACTGTTTTTT; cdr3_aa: CASSLTGGGEKLFF
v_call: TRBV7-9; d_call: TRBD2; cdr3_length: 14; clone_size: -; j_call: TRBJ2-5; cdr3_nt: TGTGCCAGCAGCTTGGGTAGCGGGGGTGAGACCCAGTACTTC; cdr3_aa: CASSLGSGGETQYF
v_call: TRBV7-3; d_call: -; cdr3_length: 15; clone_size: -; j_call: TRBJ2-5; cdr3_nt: TGTGCCAGCAGCTTAGGAGGGGGCGCAGGGGAGACCCAGTACTTC; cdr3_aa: CASSLGGGAGETQYF
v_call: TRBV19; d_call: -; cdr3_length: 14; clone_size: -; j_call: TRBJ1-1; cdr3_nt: TGTGCCAGTAGTATGGCCTGGGGGCGAGGTGAAGCTTTCTTT; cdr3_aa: CASSMAWGRGEAFF
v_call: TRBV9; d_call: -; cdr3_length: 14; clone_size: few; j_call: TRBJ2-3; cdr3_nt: TGTGCCAGCAGCGTCCGGGCCGTGACAGATACGCAGTATTTT; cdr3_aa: CASSVRAVTDTQYF
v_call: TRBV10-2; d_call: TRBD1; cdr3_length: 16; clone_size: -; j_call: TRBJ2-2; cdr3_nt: TGCGCCAGCAGTGATGGGGGGGACAGGGGTTCCGGGGAGCTGTTTTTT; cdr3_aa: CASSDGGDRGSGELFF
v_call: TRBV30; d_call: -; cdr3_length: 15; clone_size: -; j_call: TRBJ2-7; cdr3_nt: TGTGCCTGGAGTGTCCCCCTGGGAACGAACTACGAGCAGTACTTC; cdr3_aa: CAWSVPLGTNYEQYF
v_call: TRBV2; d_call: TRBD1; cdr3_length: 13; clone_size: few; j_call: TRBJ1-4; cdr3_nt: TGTGCCAGCAGCGGGACAGGGAATGAAAAACTGTTTTTT; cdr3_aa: CASSGTGNEKLFF
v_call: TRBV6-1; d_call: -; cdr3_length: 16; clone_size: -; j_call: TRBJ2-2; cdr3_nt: TGTGCCAGCAGTGAACCAGGGAGGGGGCGAGTCGGGGAGCTGTTTTTT; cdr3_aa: CASSEPGRGRVGELFF
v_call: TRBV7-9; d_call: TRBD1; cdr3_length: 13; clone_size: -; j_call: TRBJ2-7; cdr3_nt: TGTGCCAGCAGCTTAGCGGGGACAGCCGAGCAGTACTTC; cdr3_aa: CASSLAGTAEQYF
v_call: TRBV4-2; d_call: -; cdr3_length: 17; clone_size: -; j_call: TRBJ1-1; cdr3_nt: TGTGCCAGCAGCCAAGATCCCTTGGGGGGAATGAACACTGAAGCTTTCTTT; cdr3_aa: CASSQDPLGGMNTEAFF
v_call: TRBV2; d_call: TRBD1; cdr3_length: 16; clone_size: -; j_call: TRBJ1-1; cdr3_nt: TGTGCCAGCAGTGATGACAGGGCAGTAGAAAGCACTGAAGCTTTCTTT; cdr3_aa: CASSDDRAVESTEAFF
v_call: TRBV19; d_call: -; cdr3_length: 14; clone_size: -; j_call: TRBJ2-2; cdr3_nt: TGTGCCAGCAACGGAGGGGGGGACACCGGGGAGCTGTTTTTT; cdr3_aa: CASNGGGDTGELFF
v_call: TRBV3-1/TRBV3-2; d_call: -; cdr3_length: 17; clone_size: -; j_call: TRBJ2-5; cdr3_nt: TGTGCCAGCAGCGAAGACTTTGGGGGTGGCCGTATGGAGACCCAGTACTTC; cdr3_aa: CASSEDFGGGRMETQYF
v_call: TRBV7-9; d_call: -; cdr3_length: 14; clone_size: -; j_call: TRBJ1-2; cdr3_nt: TGTGCCAGCAGCTTTGACGGAGGGGGCTATGGCTACACCTTC; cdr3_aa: CASSFDGGGYGYTF
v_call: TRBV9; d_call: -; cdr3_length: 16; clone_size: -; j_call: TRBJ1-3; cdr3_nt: TGTGCCAGCAGCGGATTACAGGGATTCTCTGGAAACACCATATATTTT; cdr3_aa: CASSGLQGFSGNTIYF
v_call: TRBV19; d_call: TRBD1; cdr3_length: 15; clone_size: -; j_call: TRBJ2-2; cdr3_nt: TGTGCCAGTAGTATAAATCAGGGGGCGGCCGGGGAGCTGTTTTTT; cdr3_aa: CASSINQGAAGELFF
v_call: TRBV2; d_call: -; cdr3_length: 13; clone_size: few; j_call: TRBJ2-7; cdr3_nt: TGTGCCAGCGGGGGGGCCGCCTCCTACGAGCAGTACTTC; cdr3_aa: CASGGAASYEQYF
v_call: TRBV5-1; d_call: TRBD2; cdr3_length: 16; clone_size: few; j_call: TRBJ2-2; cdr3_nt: TGCGCCAGCAGCCTCAGGACTAGCGGGACCGCCGGGGAGCTGTTTTTT; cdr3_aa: CASSLRTSGTAGELFF
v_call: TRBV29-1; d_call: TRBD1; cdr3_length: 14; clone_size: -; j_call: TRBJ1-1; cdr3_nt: TGCAGCGCCCGGACAGGACCACACGACACTGAAGCTTTCTTT; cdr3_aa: CSARTGPHDTEAFF
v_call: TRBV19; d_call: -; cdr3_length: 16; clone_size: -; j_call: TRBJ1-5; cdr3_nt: TGTGCCAGTAGTAGCCGAACAGGGAATGCCTTAGGGCCCCAGCATTTT; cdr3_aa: CASSSRTGNALGPQHF
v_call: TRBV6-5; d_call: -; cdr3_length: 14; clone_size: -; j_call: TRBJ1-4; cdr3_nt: TGTGCCAGTAGACCAGGGGCAACTAATGAAAAACTGTTTTTT; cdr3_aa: CASRPGATNEKLFF
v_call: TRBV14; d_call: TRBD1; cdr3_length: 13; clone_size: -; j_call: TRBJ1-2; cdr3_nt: TGTGCCAGCAGCCAAGGACAGGGCTATGGCTACACCTTC; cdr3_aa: CASSQGQGYGYTF